These T cell receptor beta chains were read from a single sample in a study. TCRdb recomputed calls from the RT-PCR reads with MiXCR, one row per CDR3 protein. The table shows hundreds of thousands of distinct CDR3 sequences, with 11% to 15% occurring only once. What was sequenced was memory CD4+ T cells from blood. The receptors derive from a female donor in good health, serving as a healthy control. CDR3s include the opening cysteine and the closing phenylalanine or tryptophan. Fields, in order: V gene, D gene, J gene, clone size, CDR3 length, CDR3 DNA, CDR3 protein. The D gene is left open where the match is weak. Expanded clones are given a class, and other clones once, few, many or no size at all.

V: TRBV15; D: TRBD1; J: TRBJ1-5; size: few; length: 17; DNA: TGTGCCACCAGCAGAGATATAGGGGACAGGGTCAATCAGCCCCAGCATTTT; CDR3: CATSRDIGDRVNQPQHF
V: TRBV5-1; D: -; J: TRBJ2-1; size: many; length: 15; DNA: TGCGCCAGCAGCTTCGCAGGGGACTCCTACAATGAGCAGTTCTTC; CDR3: CASSFAGDSYNEQFF
V: TRBV11-2; D: -; J: TRBJ1-1; size: few; length: 14; DNA: TGTGCCAGCAGCACCTCGGCCAGGAACACTGAAGCTTTCTTT; CDR3: CASSTSARNTEAFF
V: TRBV5-1; D: -; J: TRBJ2-5; size: many; length: 14; DNA: TGTGCCAGCAGCTTGGGCGGACAGCAAGAGACCCAGTACTTC; CDR3: CASSLGGQQETQYF
V: TRBV5-1; D: -; J: TRBJ1-4; size: few; length: 16; DNA: TGCGCCAGCAGCTTGGAGAGACAGACGAGCGGGGAAAAACTGTTTTTT; CDR3: CASSLERQTSGEKLFF
V: TRBV7-6; D: TRBD1; J: TRBJ2-1; size: -; length: 15; DNA: TGTGCCAGCAGTTCACCGGGACAGGGGGCGGGTGAGCAGTTCTTC; CDR3: CASSSPGQGAGEQFF
V: TRBV7-2; D: TRBD2; J: TRBJ2-3; size: -; length: 17; DNA: TGTGCCAGCAGCTTAGCCCATCTAGCGGGAGGTACAGATACGCAGTATTTT; CDR3: CASSLAHLAGGTDTQYF
V: TRBV29-1; D: TRBD1; J: TRBJ1-4; size: many; length: 12; DNA: TGCAGCGTTGGGGACAGGGGTGAAAAACTGTTTTTT; CDR3: CSVGDRGEKLFF
V: TRBV6-6; D: -; J: TRBJ1-1; size: -; length: 14; DNA: TGTGCCAGCAGTTACACTACACAGGGAACTGAAGCTTTCTTT; CDR3: CASSYTTQGTEAFF
V: TRBV29-1; D: -; J: TRBJ1-1; size: -; length: 13; DNA: TGCAGCGTGGGGGGGTACAGGAACACTGAAGCTTTCTTT; CDR3: CSVGGYRNTEAFF
V: TRBV29-1; D: TRBD2; J: TRBJ2-1; size: many; length: 14; DNA: TGCAGCGGCCGACTAGCGGGAGTGGTCAATGAGCAGTTCTTC; CDR3: CSGRLAGVVNEQFF
V: TRBV3-1; D: TRBD2; J: TRBJ2-3; size: many; length: 17; DNA: TGTGCCAGCAGCCTACAGCCGGGGGGGGCGAGCACAGATACGCAGTATTTT; CDR3: CASSLQPGGASTDTQYF
V: TRBV28; D: -; J: TRBJ2-2; size: many; length: 17; DNA: TGTGCCAGCAGCAGGGTTTGGGACCCTTCTAAGCCCGGGGAGCTGTTTTTT; CDR3: CASSRVWDPSKPGELFF
V: TRBV20-1; D: TRBD2; J: TRBJ2-7; size: few; length: 13; DNA: TGCAGTGCTAGACCTGGACTAGCGGGAGTTCCGTACTTC; CDR3: CSARPGLAGVPYF
V: TRBV12-3/TRBV12-4; D: TRBD1; J: TRBJ2-3; size: few; length: 15; DNA: TGTGCCAGCAGATTGGACAGGTCGAGCACAGATACGCAGTATTTT; CDR3: CASRLDRSSTDTQYF
V: TRBV5-1; D: -; J: TRBJ1-1; size: many; length: 15; DNA: TGCGCCAGCAGCTTGGGGGCGGGGGGTCTCACTGAAGCTTTCTTT; CDR3: CASSLGAGGLTEAFF
V: TRBV20-1; D: TRBD2; J: TRBJ2-1; size: few; length: 13; DNA: TGCAGTGCTAGGGGAGGGAGACTCGGTGAGCAGTTCTTC; CDR3: CSARGGRLGEQFF
V: TRBV7-2; D: -; J: TRBJ2-1; size: few; length: 16; DNA: TGTGCCAGCAGCTTAGCCTCCAGCTTCAAGGGCAATGAGCAGTTCTTC; CDR3: CASSLASSFKGNEQFF
V: TRBV7-2; D: -; J: TRBJ1-2; size: few; length: 17; DNA: TGTGCCAGCAGCTCCCGCGGAGGACAGCTTGAAAGCTATGGCTACACCTTC; CDR3: CASSSRGGQLESYGYTF
V: TRBV6-2/TRBV6-3; D: TRBD2; J: TRBJ2-1; size: -; length: 14; DNA: TGTGCCAGCAGTTACAGTAATAGCGGGAATGAGCAGTTCTTC; CDR3: CASSYSNSGNEQFF
V: TRBV5-1; D: -; J: TRBJ2-3; size: few; length: 14; DNA: TGCGCCAGCCGGACAGGGCCTAGCGGAGATACGCAGTATTTT; CDR3: CASRTGPSGDTQYF
V: TRBV7-9; D: -; J: TRBJ2-2; size: few; length: 13; DNA: TGTGCCAGCAGCTGGGACACCACCGGGGAGCTGTTTTTT; CDR3: CASSWDTTGELFF
V: TRBV9; D: -; J: TRBJ2-3; size: many; length: 14; DNA: TGTGCCAGCAGTATAGCGCAAAGCACAGATACGCAGTATTTT; CDR3: CASSIAQSTDTQYF
V: TRBV20-1; D: -; J: TRBJ2-7; size: few; length: 13; DNA: TGCAGTGCTAGAGACGATATGACCTACGAGCAGTACTTC; CDR3: CSARDDMTYEQYF
V: TRBV20-1; D: -; J: TRBJ2-1; size: -; length: 11; DNA: TGCAGTTTAGAGCCGTCCAATGAGCAGTTCTTC; CDR3: CSLEPSNEQFF
V: TRBV20-1; D: TRBD2; J: TRBJ2-1; size: -; length: 17; DNA: TGCAGTGCTAGACCCTTATCTTTTACAATGGGGGGGGGTGAGCAGTTCTTC; CDR3: CSARPLSFTMGGGEQFF
V: TRBV5-1; D: -; J: TRBJ2-2; size: few; length: 15; DNA: TGCGCCAGCAGCGGAACCGGGGCCAACACCGGGGAGCTGTTTTTT; CDR3: CASSGTGANTGELFF
V: TRBV24-1; D: TRBD1; J: TRBJ1-4; size: -; length: 14; DNA: TGTGCCACCAGTGACGGACAGGGTAGTGAAAAACTGTTTTTT; CDR3: CATSDGQGSEKLFF
V: TRBV6-6; D: -; J: TRBJ1-6; size: many; length: 14; DNA: TGTGCCAGCAGTTCTGGACACTATAATTCACCCCTCCACTTT; CDR3: CASSSGHYNSPLHF
V: TRBV6-5; D: TRBD1; J: TRBJ2-1; size: -; length: 13; DNA: TGTGCCAGCAGGGAAACCGGGACAGGCCAGCAGTTCTTC; CDR3: CASRETGTGQQFF
V: TRBV5-1; D: TRBD1; J: TRBJ2-1; size: -; length: 14; DNA: TGCGCCACCCGGGGACAGGGGGCGTCAAATGAGCAGTTCTTC; CDR3: CATRGQGASNEQFF
V: TRBV29-1; D: TRBD1; J: TRBJ2-7; size: many; length: 14; DNA: TGCAGCGTGTCGGACAGGGGGTCCGAGGACGAGCAGTACTTC; CDR3: CSVSDRGSEDEQYF
V: TRBV12-3/TRBV12-4; D: -; J: TRBJ2-5; size: many; length: 14; DNA: TGTGCCAGCGACATAGGGGCGGTAGGCGAGACCCAGTACTTC; CDR3: CASDIGAVGETQYF
V: TRBV5-1; D: TRBD1; J: TRBJ1-1; size: few; length: 15; DNA: TGCGCCAGCAGCTTGGATGGGACAGGGGTTTTGGGAGCTTTCTTT; CDR3: CASSLDGTGVLGAFF
V: TRBV20-1; D: TRBD2; J: TRBJ2-3; size: many; length: 14; DNA: TGCAGTGCCCACCGGCCAGCGGGAGGCGATACGCAGTATTTT; CDR3: CSAHRPAGGDTQYF
V: TRBV6-1; D: TRBD1; J: TRBJ1-1; size: once; length: 14; DNA: TGTGCCAGCAAAAACCGGGACAGGGGATTTGAAGCTTTCTTT; CDR3: CASKNRDRGFEAFF
V: TRBV20-1; D: TRBD2; J: TRBJ2-7; size: -; length: 13; DNA: TGCAGTGCTCAGAGGGCTAGCGGATACGAGCAGTACTTC; CDR3: CSAQRASGYEQYF
V: TRBV7-8; D: TRBD2; J: TRBJ2-1; size: few; length: 14; DNA: TGTGCCAGCAGCCTACCACGGGGGGGGGCTGAGCAGTTCTTC; CDR3: CASSLPRGGAEQFF
V: TRBV15; D: -; J: TRBJ1-5; size: -; length: 15; DNA: TGTGCCACCAGAGAAGGGATTTTTAGCAATCAGCCCCAGCATTTT; CDR3: CATREGIFSNQPQHF
V: TRBV9; D: TRBD2; J: TRBJ2-1; size: many; length: 15; DNA: TGTGCCAGCAGCACTCTAGCGGGGAGCTTTAATGAGCAGTTCTTC; CDR3: CASSTLAGSFNEQFF
V: TRBV2; D: -; J: TRBJ2-5; size: -; length: 15; DNA: TGTGCCAGCAGTCCCTTGTCAGGGCGGAGGGAGACCCAGTACTTC; CDR3: CASSPLSGRRETQYF
V: TRBV2; D: TRBD2; J: TRBJ2-1; size: -; length: 16; DNA: TGTGCCAGCAGTGAAAATCTAGCGGAACCGTACAATGAGCAGTTCTTC; CDR3: CASSENLAEPYNEQFF
V: TRBV19; D: TRBD2; J: TRBJ2-7; size: few; length: 16; DNA: TGTGCCAGTAGTATTGCGGCGGTAGCGGGAGCCTACGAGCAGTACTTC; CDR3: CASSIAAVAGAYEQYF
V: TRBV6-1; D: -; J: TRBJ1-1; size: -; length: 14; DNA: TGTGCCAGCATGCGACAGCTCATGAACACTGAAGCTTTCTTT; CDR3: CASMRQLMNTEAFF
V: TRBV2; D: -; J: TRBJ1-1; size: -; length: 14; DNA: TGTGCCAGCAGTAACCAGGGAGGCCGGACTGAAGCTTTCTTT; CDR3: CASSNQGGRTEAFF